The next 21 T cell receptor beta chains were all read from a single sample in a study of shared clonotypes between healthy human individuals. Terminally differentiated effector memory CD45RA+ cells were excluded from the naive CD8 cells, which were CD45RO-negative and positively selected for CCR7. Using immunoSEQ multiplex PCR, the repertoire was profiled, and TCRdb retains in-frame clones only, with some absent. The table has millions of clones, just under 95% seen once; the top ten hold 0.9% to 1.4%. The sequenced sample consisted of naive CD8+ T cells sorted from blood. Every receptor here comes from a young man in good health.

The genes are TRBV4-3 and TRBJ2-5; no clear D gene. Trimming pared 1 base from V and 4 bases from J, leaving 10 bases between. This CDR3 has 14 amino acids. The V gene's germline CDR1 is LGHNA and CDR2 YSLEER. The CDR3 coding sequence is TGCGCCAGCAGCCAAGTCCCCGTCGGAGAGACCCAGTACTTC. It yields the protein CASSQVPVGETQYF.

The chain's CDR3 is CASSYVMTEPLDTQYF. CDR3 sequence (DNA): TGTGCCAGCAGTTACGTTATGACAGAGCCACTAGATACGCAGTATTTT. This chain joins TRBV6-5 and TRBJ2-3, with a possible D match to TRBD1 (5 bases). Germline V CDR1 and CDR2: MNHEY, SVGAGI. V was trimmed by 2 bases and J by 5 bases, leaving 17 bases between them. The CDR3 is 16 residues long.

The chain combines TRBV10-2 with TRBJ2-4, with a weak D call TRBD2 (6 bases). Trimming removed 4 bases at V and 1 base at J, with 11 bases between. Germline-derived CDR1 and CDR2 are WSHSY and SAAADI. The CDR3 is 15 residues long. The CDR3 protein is CASSAPGGAKNIQYF. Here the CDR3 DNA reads TGCGCCAGCAGTGCTCCAGGAGGGGCCAAAAACATTCAGTACTTC.

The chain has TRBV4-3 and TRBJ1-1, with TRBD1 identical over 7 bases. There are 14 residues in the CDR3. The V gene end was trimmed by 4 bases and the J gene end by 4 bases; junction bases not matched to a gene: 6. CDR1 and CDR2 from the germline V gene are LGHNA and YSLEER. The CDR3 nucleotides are TGCGCCAGCAGCCTAGACAGGGCCGGCACTGAAGCTTTCTTT. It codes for CASSLDRAGTEAFF.

The CDR3 reads CASSPGFLGNQPQHF. In DNA, the CDR3 is TGTGCCAGTAGCCCAGGGTTTTTGGGCAATCAGCCCCAGCATTTT. The rearrangement uses TRBV19 and TRBJ1-5; tentatively, D is TRBD1 (5 bases). The germline V gene has CDR1 LNHDA and CDR2 SQIVND (reference sequence). V was trimmed by 6 bases and J by 2 bases, leaving 14 bases between them. The CDR3 length is 15 residues.

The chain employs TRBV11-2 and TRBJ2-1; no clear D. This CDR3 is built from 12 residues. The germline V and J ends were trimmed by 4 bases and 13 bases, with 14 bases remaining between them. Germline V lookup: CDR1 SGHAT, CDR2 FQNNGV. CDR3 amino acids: CASSSSALYQFF. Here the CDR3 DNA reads TGTGCCAGCAGCTCCAGCGCTTTGTATCAGTTCTTC.

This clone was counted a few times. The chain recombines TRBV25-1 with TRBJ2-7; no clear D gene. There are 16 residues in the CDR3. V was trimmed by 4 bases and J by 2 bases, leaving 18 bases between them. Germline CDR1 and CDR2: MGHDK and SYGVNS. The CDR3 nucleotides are TGTGCCAGCAGTGGCCTCCACGGAACCGTCACCTACGAGCAGTACTTC. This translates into CASSGLHGTVTYEQYF.

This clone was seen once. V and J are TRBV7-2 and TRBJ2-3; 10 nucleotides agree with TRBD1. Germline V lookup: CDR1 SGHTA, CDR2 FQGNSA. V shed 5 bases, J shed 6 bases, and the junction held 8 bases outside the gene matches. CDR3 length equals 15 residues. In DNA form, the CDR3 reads TGTGCCAGCAGCACCGGACAGGGGGTGGCGGATACGCAGTATTTT. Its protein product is CASSTGQGVADTQYF.

CDR3 bases: TGTGCCAGCAGCTTACTTACCGGGACTTTAACCTACGAGCAGTACTTC. It translates to CASSLLTGTLTYEQYF. V gene TRBV7-9 combines with J gene TRBJ2-7, with D perhaps matching TRBD2 (6 bases). The germline V gene has CDR1 SEHNR and CDR2 FQNEAQ (reference sequence). This CDR3 comprises 16 residues. V shed 2 bases and J shed 2 bases, with 16 bases lying between them. The variable domain in full, completed from reference TRBV7-9 and TRBJ2-7, reads DTGVSQNPRHKITKRGQNVTFRCDPISEHNRLYWYRQTLGQGPEFLTYFQNEAQLEKSRLLSDRFSAERPKGSFSTLEIQRTEQGDSAMYLCASSLLTGTLTYEQYFGPGTRLTVT.

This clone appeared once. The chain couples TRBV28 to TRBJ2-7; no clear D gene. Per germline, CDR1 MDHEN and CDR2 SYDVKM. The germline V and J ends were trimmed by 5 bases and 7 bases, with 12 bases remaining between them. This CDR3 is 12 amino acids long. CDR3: CASSLRTAEQYF. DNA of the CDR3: TGTGCCAGCAGTCTCCGGACCGCTGAGCAGTACTTC.

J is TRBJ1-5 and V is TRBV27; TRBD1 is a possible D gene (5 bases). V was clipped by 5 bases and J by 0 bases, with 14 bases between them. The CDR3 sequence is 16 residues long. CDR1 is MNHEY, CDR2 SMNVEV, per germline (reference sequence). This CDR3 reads CASSPSAGHSNQPQHF. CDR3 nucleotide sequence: TGTGCCAGCAGTCCCTCGGCGGGGCATAGCAATCAGCCCCAGCATTTT.

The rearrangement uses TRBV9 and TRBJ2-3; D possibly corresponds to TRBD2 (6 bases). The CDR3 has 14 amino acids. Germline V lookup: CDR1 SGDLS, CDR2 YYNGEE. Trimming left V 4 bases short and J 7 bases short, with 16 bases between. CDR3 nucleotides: TGTGCCAGCAGCCTTAGCGGAGGAGATTATACGCAGTATTTT. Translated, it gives CASSLSGGDYTQYF.

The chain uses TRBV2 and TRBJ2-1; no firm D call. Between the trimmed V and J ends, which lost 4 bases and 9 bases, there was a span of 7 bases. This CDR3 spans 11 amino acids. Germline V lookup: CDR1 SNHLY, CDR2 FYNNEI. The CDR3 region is CASSVPGEQFF. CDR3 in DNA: TGTGCCAGCAGTGTCCCAGGTGAGCAGTTCTTC.

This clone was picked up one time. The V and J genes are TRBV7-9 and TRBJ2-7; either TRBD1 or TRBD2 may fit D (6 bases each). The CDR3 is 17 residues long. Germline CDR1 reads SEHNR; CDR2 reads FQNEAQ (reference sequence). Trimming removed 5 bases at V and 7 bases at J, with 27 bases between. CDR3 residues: CASSPKGGGLGNWEQYF. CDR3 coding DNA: TGTGCCAGCAGCCCCAAGGGGGGCGGATTGGGAAATTGGGAGCAGTACTTC.

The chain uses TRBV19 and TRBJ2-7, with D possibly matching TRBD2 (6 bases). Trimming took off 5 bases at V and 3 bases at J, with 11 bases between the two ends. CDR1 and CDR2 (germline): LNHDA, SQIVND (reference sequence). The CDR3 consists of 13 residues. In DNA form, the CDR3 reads TGTGCCAGTAGTCCAGGACTACACTACGAGCAGTACTTC. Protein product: CASSPGLHYEQYF.

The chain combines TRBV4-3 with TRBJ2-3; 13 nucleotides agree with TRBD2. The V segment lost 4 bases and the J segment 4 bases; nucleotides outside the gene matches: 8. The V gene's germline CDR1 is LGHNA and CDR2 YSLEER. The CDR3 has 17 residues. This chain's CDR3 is CASSPRTSGSFPDTQYF. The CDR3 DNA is TGCGCCAGCAGCCCGAGGACTAGCGGGAGTTTCCCAGATACGCAGTATTTT.

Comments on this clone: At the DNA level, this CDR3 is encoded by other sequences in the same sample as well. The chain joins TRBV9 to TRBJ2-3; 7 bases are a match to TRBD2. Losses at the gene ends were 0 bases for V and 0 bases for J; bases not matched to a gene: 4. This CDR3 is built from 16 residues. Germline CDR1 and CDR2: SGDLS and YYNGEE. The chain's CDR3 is CASSVGSSGSTDTQYF. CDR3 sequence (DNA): TGTGCCAGCAGCGTAGGGAGTAGCGGGAGCACAGATACGCAGTATTTT. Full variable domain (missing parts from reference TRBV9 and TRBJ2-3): DSGVTQTPKHLITATGQRVTLRCSPRSGDLSVYWYQQSLDQGLQFLIQYYNGEERAKGNILERFSAQQFPDLHSELNLSSLELGDSALYFCASSVGSSGSTDTQYFGPGTRLTVL.

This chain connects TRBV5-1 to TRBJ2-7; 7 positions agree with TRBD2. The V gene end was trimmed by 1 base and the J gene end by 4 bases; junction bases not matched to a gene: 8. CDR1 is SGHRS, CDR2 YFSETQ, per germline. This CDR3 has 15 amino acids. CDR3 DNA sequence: TGCGCCAGCAGCTTGTCTAGCGGAACGGCATACGAGCAGTACTTC. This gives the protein CASSLSSGTAYEQYF.

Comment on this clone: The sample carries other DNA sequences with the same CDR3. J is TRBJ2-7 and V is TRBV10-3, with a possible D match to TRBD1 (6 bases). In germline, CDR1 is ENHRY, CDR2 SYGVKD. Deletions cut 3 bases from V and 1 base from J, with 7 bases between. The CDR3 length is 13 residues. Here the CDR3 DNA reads TGTGCCATCAGTGAAGGACAGTCCTACGAGCAGTACTTC. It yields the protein CAISEGQSYEQYF.

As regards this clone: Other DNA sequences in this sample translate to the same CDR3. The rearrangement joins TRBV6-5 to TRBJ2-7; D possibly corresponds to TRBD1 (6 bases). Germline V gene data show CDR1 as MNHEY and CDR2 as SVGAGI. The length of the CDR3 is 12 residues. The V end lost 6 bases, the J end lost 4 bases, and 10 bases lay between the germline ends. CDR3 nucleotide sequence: TGTGCCAGCAGCTACACAGGGTACGAGCAGTACTTC. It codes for CASSYTGYEQYF.

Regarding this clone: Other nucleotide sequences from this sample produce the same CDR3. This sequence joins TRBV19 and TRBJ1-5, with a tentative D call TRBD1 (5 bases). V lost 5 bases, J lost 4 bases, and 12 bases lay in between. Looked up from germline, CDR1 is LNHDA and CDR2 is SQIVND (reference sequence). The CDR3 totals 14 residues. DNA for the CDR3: TGTGCCAGTAGTCCGGGGGAGGGGAATCAGCCCCAGCATTTT. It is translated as CASSPGEGNQPQHF.